Shown below are 3 T cell receptor beta chains from a single sample sequenced in a study of blood T cell repertoires in COVID-19. Sequencing used immunoSEQ multiplex PCR; TCRdb keeps in-frame clones, though not all of them. The table lists roughly 280,000 clones, about 85% of them singletons. Material for sequencing was peripheral blood. The receptors shown here come from a man between 18 and 35 years old with active or convalescent COVID-19.

The chain has TRBV9 and TRBJ1-4; possibly TRBD1 for D (6 bases). Germline assignment: CDR1 SGDLS and CDR2 YYNGEE. Trimming cost V 0 bases and J 4 bases, with 13 bases left between them. The CDR3 has 16 amino acids. The CDR3 protein is CASSVAVGGFNEKLFF. As DNA, the CDR3 is TGTGCCAGCAGCGTAGCGGTAGGGGGATTTAATGAAAAACTGTTTTTT.

The V gene is TRBV24-1, the J gene TRBJ2-6, with 7 bases aligning to TRBD1. Germline-derived CDR1 and CDR2 are KGHDR and SFDVKD. This CDR3 is built from 17 residues. The trim removed 3 bases at V and 0 bases at J, leaving 4 bases unmatched. CDR3 DNA sequence: TGTGCCACCAGTGATACAGGGGACAGCTCTGGGGCCAACGTCCTGACTTTC. Translation: CATSDTGDSSGANVLTF.

The chain links TRBV10-2 to TRBJ2-7; possibly TRBD1 for D (5 bases). CDR3 size: 15 residues. Germline values: CDR1 WSHSY, CDR2 SAAADI. The V end lost 6 bases, the J end lost 5 bases, and 20 bases lay between the germline ends. For the CDR3, the DNA is TGCGCCAGCAGCGGAGCCAGACAGATGCCCGACGAGCAGTACTTC. Translated: CASSGARQMPDEQYF.